This is a list of T cell receptor beta chains from one sample in a study of graft-versus-host responses after intestinal transplantation. Data came from immunoSEQ multiplex PCR; TCRdb stores just in-frame clones and leaves some out. The sample lists more than 15,000 clones, 38% occurring once. Sequenced here: alloreactive CD8+ T cells from a mixed lymphocyte reaction culture, sampled before intestinal transplant. The receptor set was obtained from a human patient who received an intestinal transplant. CDR3s include the opening cysteine and the closing phenylalanine or tryptophan. D genes are given only for firm matches. Only some rows state a clone size, as once, few, many or a class for expanded clones.

TRBV11-3	TRBJ2-7	-	-	TGTGCCAGCAGCTTAAGGTTGGCTGGACGAAAGAAGTACTTC	CASSLRLAGRKKYF
TRBV7-7	TRBJ2-1	-	TRBD2	TGTGCCAGCAGCCAGGGACTAGCGGCCTGGAATGAGCAGTTCTTC	CASSQGLAAWNEQFF
TRBV7-7	TRBJ2-2	-	-	TGTGCCAGCATGTCGGACACCGGGGAGCTGTTTTTT	CASMSDTGELFF
TRBV6-5	TRBJ2-7	-	-	TGTGCCACCCACGGCGGCGGAGTCTACGAGCAGTACTTC	CATHGGGVYEQYF
TRBV25-1	TRBJ2-7	medium-sized	TRBD1	TGTGCCAGCAGTGATTACGACAGGGGCGATAGCTCCTACGAGCAGTACTTC	CASSDYDRGDSSYEQYF
TRBV9	TRBJ1-4	few	-	TGTGCCAGCAGCTACGGGGCCTCCCGAGAAAAACTGTTTTTT	CASSYGASREKLFF
TRBV9	TRBJ2-5	-	TRBD2	TGTGCCAGCAGCGTAGAAGGCGGGAGTAAATTTGAGACCCAGTACTTC	CASSVEGGSKFETQYF
TRBV30	TRBJ2-1	few	TRBD2	TGTGCCTGGACCCGGACTAGCAGCCCCTACAATGAGCAGTTCTTC	CAWTRTSSPYNEQFF
TRBV7-8	TRBJ2-7	few	-	TGTGCCAGCAGCGCACCAGATGGCTACGAGCAGTACTTC	CASSAPDGYEQYF
TRBV5-4	TRBJ2-2	-	-	TGTGCCAGCAGCTGGGACTTCTCTAGAGGGAGGGGGGAGCTGTTTTTT	CASSWDFSRGRGELFF
TRBV5-1	TRBJ1-4	-	-	TGCGCCAGCAGCTTGGGGGACTTGGGAACTAATGAAAAACTGTTTTTT	CASSLGDLGTNEKLFF
TRBV28	TRBJ2-3	few	-	TGTGCCAGCAGTTTAAGCAAGGGGGGAACAGATACGCAGTATTTT	CASSLSKGGTDTQYF
TRBV19	TRBJ1-2	-	TRBD1	TGTGCCAGTTCCCACCCCTCGGGACAGTATTACTATGGCTACACCTTC	CASSHPSGQYYYGYTF
TRBV30	TRBJ2-1	-	-	TGTGCCTGGTTGGCTTTCCCCAGCTCCTACAATGAGCAGTTCTTC	CAWLAFPSSYNEQFF
TRBV11-1	TRBJ2-2	once	-	TGTGCCAGCAGCTTAGCTCGGGGCAGGGGCACCGGGGAGCTGTTTTTT	CASSLARGRGTGELFF
TRBV2	TRBJ2-7	few	-	TGTGCCAGCAGTGAAGCGCTTCGAGACTCGAATTACTACGAGCAGTACTTC	CASSEALRDSNYYEQYF
TRBV28	TRBJ1-2	-	TRBD1	TGTGCCAGCAGGGGACAGGCGGTCCGGGGCTACACCTTC	CASRGQAVRGYTF